A single TCR beta chain is shown here with its context. Its antigen is still unknown. The data stem from a study of siplizumab effects on memory and regulatory T cells. Using immunoSEQ multiplex PCR, the repertoire was profiled, and TCRdb retains in-frame clones only, with some absent. The sample gives roughly 6,100 clones, 60% to 70% of which show up once; around 16% is in the top ten. Findings of the study overall: Neither a naive nor a memory phenotype was assignable to roughly 80-96% of proliferating CD4+ or CD8+ clones.

Losses at the gene ends were 1 base for V and 0 bases for J; bases not matched to a gene: 2. CDR1 is LNHNV and CDR2 is YYDKDF in the germline V gene (reference sequence). This CDR3 comprises 18 residues. Specimen: effector memory CD8+ T cells sorted from blood. Described subset: unstimulated CD8+ effector memory T cells. This receptor was identified in a human donor in good health. The chain has TRBV15 and TRBJ2-6, with 11 bases matching TRBD1. CDR3 residues: CATSRVGQGDSGANVLTF. The CDR3 bases are TGTGCCACCAGCAGAGTGGGACAGGGGGACTCTGGGGCCAACGTCCTGACTTTC. Based on the CDR3 plus reference TRBV15 and TRBJ2-6, the full variable domain is DAMVIQNPRYQVTQFGKPVTLSCSQTLNHNVMYWYQQKSSQAPKLLFHYYDKDFNNEADTPDNFQSRRPNTSFCFLDIRSPGLGDTAMYLCATSRVGQGDSGANVLTFGAGSRLTVL.